This T cell receptor (beta chain) was found in a study of OX40 agonist ivuxolimab in advanced cancers. The CDR3 covers 15 residues. Germline loops: CDR1 MNHEY, CDR2 SMNVEV (reference sequence). Trimming cost V 5 bases and J 3 bases, with 15 bases left between them. Using immunoSEQ multiplex PCR, the repertoire was profiled, and TCRdb retains in-frame clones only, with some absent. The repertoire holds under 50,000 clones, with about 80% as singletons. The sample here was CD4+ or CD8+ T cells sorted from blood, taken in a trial of the OX40 agonist ivuxolimab. The chain carries TRBV27 and TRBJ2-3; a possible D gene is TRBD1 (5 bases). This sequence was found in an adult with an advanced solid tumor such as melanoma, head and neck, liver or kidney cancer. The DNA for the CDR3 is TGTGCCAGCAGTCCCAGGACATCCTCGACAGATACGCAGTATTTT. Its translation is CASSPRTSSTDTQYF.